This TCR beta chain was retrieved from a study of spatial heterogeneity in lung cancer. At the level of the study: The follow-up PBMC samples were sequenced whenever they were available. The median time to follow-up was roughly 24 months after resection. Raw sequencing reads included, on average, more than nine appearances of each unique TCR and UMI combination.

V was pared by 1 base and J by 1 base, with 14 bases between. The CDR3 contains 16 residues. Germline-derived CDR1 and CDR2 are DFQATT and SNEGSKA (reference sequence). As concerns this clonotype: Its antigen is currently unknown.

The sample's time point: blood at routine non-recurrence follow-up after resection. Material for sequencing was whole RNA from tumor, nontumor lung or frozen PBMC, left unsorted. Overall study findings and caveats: Ubiquitous expanded tumor TCRs showed up in blood more at resection than follow-up.

Each molecule of TCR cDNA was tagged with one unique molecular identifier. From the 5' RACE reads, TCRdb called clonotypes with MiXCR, one entry per CDR3 protein. Of around 110,000 distinct CDR3 sequences in the sample, 12% were seen once. Sequenced material: PBMCs, taken at follow-up. This TCR was sampled from a male donor with early-stage non-small cell lung cancer. The rearrangement links TRBV20-1 to TRBJ1-5; D remains unclear. The CDR3, as DNA: TGCAGTGCTAGAGCCTCCGGGCGGGCGAGCAATCAGCCCCAGCATTTT. It codes for CSARASGRASNQPQHF.